One T cell receptor beta chain is described in this entry. This sample is drawn from a study of shared T cell receptors in the human thymus. Clones were sequenced by immunoSEQ multiplex PCR, and TCRdb holds only the in-frame ones, with some missing. The data show about 500,000 clones, around 82% seen once. Germline V lookup: CDR1 MDHEN, CDR2 SYDVKM. Trimming removed 6 bases at V and 0 bases at J, with 15 bases between. The CDR3 runs to 15 residues. This sample was shared with a second study, whose subject was human thymus T cells.

This TCR was recovered from a boy under two years old with a congenital heart defect. The sample comprised thymocytes. V and J are TRBV28 and TRBJ2-7, with D possibly being TRBD1 (5 bases). CDR3 in DNA: TGTGCCAGCAGAAGAGCCACAGGAAGCTCCTACGAGCAGTACTTC. It specifies CASRRATGSSYEQYF.